The 24 T cell receptor beta chains below come from one sample, sequenced in a study of immune evolution from preneoplasia to lung adenocarcinoma. Clones were read by immunoSEQ multiplex PCR, and TCRdb kept only the in-frame ones, dropping some. Seen here are 35,000 to 40,000 clones, roughly 68% observed once, and the top ten hold 5.5% to 7.5%. The sequencing sample was made of FFPE invasive lung adenocarcinoma tissue. The receptors shown here come from a person aged 55-75 years with lung adenocarcinoma.

V gene TRBV5-1 combines with J gene TRBJ2-7; TRBD2 aligns across 13 bases. Germline V gene lookup returns CDR1 SGHRS and CDR2 YFSETQ. The CDR3 is 15 residues long. V shed 5 bases and J 2 bases; nucleotides not matched to a gene: 4. The CDR3 DNA reads as TGCGCCAGCAGGATTACTAGCGGGAGGGCCTACGAGCAGTACTTC. Translated, it gives CASRITSGRAYEQYF.

The chain links TRBV5-4 to TRBJ2-7; 10 bases agree with TRBD1. The CDR3 consists of 14 residues. The V gene's germline CDR1 is SGHNT and CDR2 YYREEE (reference sequence). J gave up 5 bases and V 6 bases, and 8 bases lay outside the gene matches. CDR3 residues: CASTKGQGIHEQYF. In DNA form, the CDR3 reads TGTGCCAGCACCAAGGGACAGGGGATCCACGAGCAGTACTTC.

This chain links TRBV7-8 with TRBJ2-1; 10 positions agree with TRBD2. V shed 0 bases, J shed 7 bases, and the junction held 9 bases outside the gene matches. This CDR3 comprises 17 residues. Germline V gene sequence: CDR1 SGHVS, CDR2 FQNEAQ. CDR3 coding DNA: TGTGCCAGCAGCTTAGCTATGGCTAGCGGGAGAGGGAATGAGCAGTTCTTC. This sequence encodes CASSLAMASGRGNEQFF.

V usage is TRBV7-9 and J usage is TRBJ1-2, with 7 positions matching TRBD1. V shed 5 bases and J 3 bases; nucleotides not matched to a gene: 3. This CDR3 region has 13 residues. The germline gives CDR1 SEHNR, CDR2 FQNEAQ (reference sequence). The CDR3 sequence: CASSLGTDYGYTF. In DNA form, the CDR3 reads TGTGCCAGCAGCCTCGGGACAGACTATGGCTACACCTTC. The whole variable domain, filled in from reference TRBV7-9 and TRBJ1-2, reads DTGVSQNPRHKITKRGQNVTFRCDPISEHNRLYWYRQTLGQGPEFLTYFQNEAQLEKSRLLSDRFSAERPKGSFSTLEIQRTEQGDSAMYLCASSLGTDYGYTFGSGTRLTVV.

The chain uses TRBV28 and TRBJ2-2, with D uncertain. Germline V gives CDR1 MDHEN, CDR2 SYDVKM. V lost 5 bases to trimming and J lost 6 bases, with 16 bases between them. The CDR3 sequence is 15 residues long. Written as DNA, the CDR3 is TGTGCCAGCAGTCCGCAGCTGCAAGTTGCCGGGGAGCTGTTTTTT. This encodes CASSPQLQVAGELFF.

This clone was observed a single time. The chain employs TRBV10-3 and TRBJ1-3; D gene ambiguous. The V end was cut by 0 bases, the J end by 0 bases, with 3 bases between. CDR1 and CDR2 (germline): ENHRY, SYGVKD. The CDR3 length is 14 residues. The CDR3: CAISESSSGNTIYF. The CDR3 nucleotides are TGTGCCATCAGTGAGTCGAGCTCTGGAAACACCATATATTTT.

V usage is TRBV28 and J usage is TRBJ2-7; D unclear. Between the trimmed V and J ends, which lost 5 bases and 0 bases, there was a span of 5 bases. There are 12 residues in the CDR3. In germline, CDR1 is MDHEN, CDR2 SYDVKM. The chain's CDR3 is CASSLSSYEQYF. The CDR3 region has the DNA TGTGCCAGCAGTCTTAGCTCCTACGAGCAGTACTTC.

V is TRBV5-6 and J is TRBJ2-3; 8 bases map to TRBD1. V shed 1 base and J 2 bases; nucleotides not matched to a gene: 3. The CDR3 extends over 15 amino acids. Looked up from germline, CDR1 is SGHDT and CDR2 is YYEEEE. CDR3 DNA sequence: TGTGCCAGCAGCTTGTGGGACAGGCCCACAGATACGCAGTATTTT. Its protein is CASSLWDRPTDTQYF.

V gene TRBV9 combines with J gene TRBJ2-6, with D unresolved. The germline CDR1 and CDR2 sequences are SGDLS and YYNGEE. V was clipped by 4 bases and J by 1 base, with 12 bases between them. The CDR3 is 16 residues long. CDR3 nucleotide sequence: TGTGCCAGCAGCACCAGGTCGAGGTCTGGGGCCAACGTCCTGACTTTC. Protein sequence: CASSTRSRSGANVLTF.

This rearrangement joins TRBV18 to TRBJ2-2, with 9 positions matching TRBD2. This CDR3 has 15 amino acids. Germline lookup yields CDR1 KGHSH and CDR2 LQKENI. The junction had 4 bases not matched to a gene; V was cut back by 7 bases and J by 1 base. The CDR3 spells CASLAGEWNTGELFF. The CDR3 DNA reads as TGTGCCAGCTTAGCGGGAGAATGGAACACCGGGGAGCTGTTTTTT. Based on the CDR3 plus reference TRBV18 and TRBJ2-2, the full variable domain is NAGVMQNPRHLVRRRGQEARLRCSPMKGHSHVYWYRQLPEEGLKFMVYLQKENIIDESGMPKERFSAEFPKEGPSILRIQQVVRGDSAAYFCASLAGEWNTGELFFGEGSRLTVL.

This clone showed up just a few times. The rearrangement joins TRBV4-2 to TRBJ2-1; 8 positions match TRBD2. V dropped 0 bases and J dropped 4; count of bases not matched to a gene: 14. The germline gives CDR1 LGHNA, CDR2 YNFKEQ. The CDR3 is 19 amino acids. CDR3 sequence (DNA): TGTGCCAGCAGCCAAGATTGGCTAGCGGGTGGGGGGGCTTACAATGAGCAGTTCTTC. It specifies CASSQDWLAGGGAYNEQFF.

The gene calls are TRBV27 and TRBJ1-2; 8 positions agree with TRBD1. CDR3 length equals 14 residues. The trim removed 2 bases at V and 6 bases at J, leaving 5 bases unmatched. CDR1 and CDR2 (germline): MNHEY, SMNVEV (reference sequence). The CDR3 reads CASSLRQGHNGYTF. The DNA of the CDR3 is TGTGCCAGCAGTTTAAGACAGGGGCACAATGGCTACACCTTC.

The chain recombines TRBV30 with TRBJ2-1; 7 nucleotides agree with TRBD1. V lost 3 bases to trimming and J lost 4 bases; unmatched junction nucleotides: 6. Germline assignment: CDR1 GTSNPN and CDR2 SVGIG (reference sequence). This CDR3 has 14 amino acids. Written as DNA, the CDR3 is TGTGCCTGGAGGCGGACAGGCCCGTACAATGAGCAGTTCTTC. It is translated as CAWRRTGPYNEQFF.

The V gene is TRBV25-1, the J gene TRBJ2-5; D unclear. From germline, CDR1 is MGHDK and CDR2 SYGVNS. Trimming pared 1 base from V and 5 bases from J, leaving 20 bases between. The CDR3 covers 17 residues. The CDR3 region is CASSELEHGMIWETQYF. The CDR3 coding sequence is TGTGCCAGCAGTGAATTGGAACATGGGATGATTTGGGAGACCCAGTACTTC.

CDR3 in DNA: TGCAGCGTTGACGAAACTACCGGGGAGCTGTTTTTT. Amino acids: CSVDETTGELFF. The rearrangement links TRBV29-1 to TRBJ2-2; D is undetermined. CDR1 is SQVTM, CDR2 ANQGSEA, per germline. The CDR3 is 12 amino acids. V gave up 3 bases and J gave up 5 bases, with 7 bases separating them.

The rearrangement joins TRBV4-2 to TRBJ2-3, with D perhaps TRBD2 (6 bases). The CDR3 length is 16 residues. The ends were cut back, 3 bases at V and 2 bases at J, with 15 bases in the middle. In germline, CDR1 is LGHNA, CDR2 YNFKEQ. The CDR3 DNA follows: TGTGCCAGCAGCCAGCGGGACCCAACCAACACAGATACGCAGTATTTT. Translated, it gives CASSQRDPTNTDTQYF.

The gene calls are TRBV6-5 and TRBJ1-1, with 7 nucleotides matching TRBD1. Trimming cost V 0 bases and J 2 bases; bases outside gene matches: 3. Germline CDR1 MNHEY, CDR2 SVGAGI. The CDR3 covers 15 residues. The CDR3 nucleotides read TGTGCCAGCAGTTACTCACAGGGGAAAAACACTGAAGCTTTCTTT. Protein product: CASSYSQGKNTEAFF.

The CDR3 protein is CASSLMGSRDEQFF. As DNA, the CDR3 is TGTGCCAGCAGTTTGATGGGTAGCAGGGATGAGCAGTTCTTC. This chain links TRBV28 with TRBJ2-1, with D perhaps matching TRBD1 (5 bases). Germline loops: CDR1 MDHEN, CDR2 SYDVKM. Trimming pared 3 bases from V and 8 bases from J, leaving 14 bases between. The CDR3 is 14 residues long.

The chain joins TRBV18 to TRBJ1-2; 9 positions agree with TRBD1. Germline trimming cut 3 bases from V and 7 bases from J; bases unmatched to any gene: 6. The CDR3 covers 14 residues. Germline values: CDR1 KGHSH, CDR2 LQKENI. CDR3 region: CASSPGTGPAGYTF. Here the CDR3 DNA reads TGTGCCAGCTCACCCGGGACAGGGCCGGCTGGCTACACCTTC.

The chain joins TRBV18 to TRBJ1-1; possible D gene TRBD1, 5 bases. The CDR3 length is 14 residues. Trimming stripped 1 base from V and 2 bases from J, with 8 bases between. Germline values: CDR1 KGHSH, CDR2 LQKENI. CDR3 coding DNA: TGTGCCAGCTCACCACTCGACAGCAACACTGAAGCTTTCTTT. Its translation is CASSPLDSNTEAFF.

The rearrangement joins TRBV7-9 to TRBJ2-2, with D possibly being TRBD1 or TRBD2 (5 bases each). V was shortened by 5 bases and J by 6 bases, with 13 bases between the two germline ends. Germline CDR1 reads SEHNR; CDR2 reads FQNEAQ (reference sequence). CDR3 size: 14 residues. The CDR3 DNA follows: TGTGCCAGCAGCACCTGGGACGGCGCCGGGGAGCTGTTTTTT. Amino acids: CASSTWDGAGELFF.

The chain carries TRBV4-1 and TRBJ2-7; a possible D gene is TRBD1 (5 bases). The CDR3 contains 13 residues. Germline CDR1 and CDR2: MGHRA and YSYEKL. V lost 3 bases and J lost 3, with 9 bases in between. CDR3 sequence reads: CASSQRTRYEQYF. CDR3 nucleotides: TGCGCCAGCAGCCAGCGGACACGCTACGAGCAGTACTTC.

This clone was seen only once. The rearrangement links TRBV7-8 to TRBJ2-7; 14 positions match TRBD2. V trimming: 4 bases; J trimming: 4 bases; junction bases outside the gene matches: 6. CDR1 and CDR2 from the germline V gene are SGHVS and FQNEAQ. The CDR3 is 16 residues long. Here the CDR3 DNA reads TGTGCCAGCAGCTCGTCCGGGACTAGCGGGAGATACGAGCAGTACTTC. The encoded protein is CASSSSGTSGRYEQYF.

The CDR3 here is CASSLYTEAFF. The CDR3 nucleotides are TGTGCCAGCAGCTTATACACTGAAGCTTTCTTT. The gene calls are TRBV11-2 and TRBJ1-1; no clear D gene. The CDR3 runs 11 residues. V gave up 2 bases and J gave up 3 bases, with 1 base separating them. Germline assignment: CDR1 SGHAT and CDR2 FQNNGV.